What follows is one TCR beta chain and its context. Germline assignment: CDR1 SQVTM and CDR2 ANQGSEA. This CDR3 has 16 residues. V lost 3 bases to trimming and J lost 4 bases; unmatched junction nucleotides: 8. Here immunoSEQ multiplex PCR was the method, and the copy in TCRdb shows in-frame clones only, minus some. This sample yields under 850,000 clones, of which 88% are seen a single time; around 0.0099% belongs to the top ten. The data originate from a study of shared T cell receptors in the human thymus. These data were likewise used in another study, on human thymus T cells. According to that study: Resections removed during corrective heart surgery provided the thymus tissue used.

The sequence was collected from a boy under two years old with a congenital heart defect. The sample taken for sequencing was thymocytes. The chain employs TRBV29-1 and TRBJ2-2; 10 nucleotides agree with TRBD2. The CDR3 DNA sequence: TGCAGCGTTGACCCTAGCGGGAGAGGGGGCACCGGGGAGCTGTTTTTT. This codes for CSVDPSGRGGTGELFF.